Measured by frequency, the clone carrying this TCR beta chain is medium-sized. This specimen comes from a study of T cells expressing NK-cell markers. Looked up from germline, CDR1 is MNHEY and CDR2 is SMNVEV (reference sequence). The CDR3 contains 13 residues. TCRdb reprocessed the 5' RACE reads and stores each CDR3 protein as one record, lacking DNA. The sample includes about 190,000 distinct CDR3 sequences. The TCR comes from a man aged 18 to 69 in good health. V is TRBV27 and J is TRBJ1-1. The specimen sequenced was blood T cells: a sorted CD56 or NKG2C T cell subset, CD4+ or CD8+ T cells, or bulk PBMC T cells (not recorded which). CDR3: CASSWGEATEAFF.